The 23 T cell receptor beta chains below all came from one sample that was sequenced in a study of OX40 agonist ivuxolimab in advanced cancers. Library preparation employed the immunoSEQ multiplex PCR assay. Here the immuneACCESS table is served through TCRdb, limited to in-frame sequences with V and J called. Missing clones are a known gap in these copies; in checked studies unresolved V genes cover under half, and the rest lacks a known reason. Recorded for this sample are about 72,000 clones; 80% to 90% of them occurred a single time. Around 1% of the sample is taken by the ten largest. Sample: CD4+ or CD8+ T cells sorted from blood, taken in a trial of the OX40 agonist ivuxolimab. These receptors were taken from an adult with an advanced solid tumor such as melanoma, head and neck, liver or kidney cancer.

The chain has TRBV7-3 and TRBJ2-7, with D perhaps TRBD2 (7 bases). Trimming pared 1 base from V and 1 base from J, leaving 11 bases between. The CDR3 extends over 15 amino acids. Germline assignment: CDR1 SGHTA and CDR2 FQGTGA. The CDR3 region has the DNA TGTGCCAGCAGCTTAAGGGAGGGACAATCCTACGAGCAGTACTTC. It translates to CASSLREGQSYEQYF.

The CDR3 here is CASSPTGAYYGYTF. DNA for the CDR3: TGTGCCAGCAGCCCTACAGGGGCATACTATGGCTACACCTTC. This chain links TRBV6-6 with TRBJ1-2; 7 positions match TRBD1. This CDR3 has 14 residues. Trimming at V came to 6 bases and at J to 3 bases, leaving 7 bases not matched to a gene. Germline assignment: CDR1 MNHNY and CDR2 SVGAGI (reference sequence).

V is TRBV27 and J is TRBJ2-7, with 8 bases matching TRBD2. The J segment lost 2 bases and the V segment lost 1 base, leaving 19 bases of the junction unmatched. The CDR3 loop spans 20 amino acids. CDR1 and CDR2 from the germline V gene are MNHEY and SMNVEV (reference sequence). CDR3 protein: CASSLLAVAGGGGMTYEQYF. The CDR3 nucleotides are TGTGCCAGCAGTTTATTGGCGGTCGCGGGGGGCGGGGGGATGACCTACGAGCAGTACTTC.

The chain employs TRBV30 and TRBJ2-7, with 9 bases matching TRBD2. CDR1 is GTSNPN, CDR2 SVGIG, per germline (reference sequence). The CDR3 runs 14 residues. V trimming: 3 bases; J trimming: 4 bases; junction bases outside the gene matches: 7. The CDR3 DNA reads TGTGCCTGGAGGCGGGAGGGCCTCAATTACGAGCAGTACTTC. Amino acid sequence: CAWRREGLNYEQYF.

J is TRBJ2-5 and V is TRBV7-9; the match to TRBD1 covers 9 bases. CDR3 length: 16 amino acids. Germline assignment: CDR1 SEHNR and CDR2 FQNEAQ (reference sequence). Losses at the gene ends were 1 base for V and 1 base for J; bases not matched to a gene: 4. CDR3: CASSLGQGGGQETQYF. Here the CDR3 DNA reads TGTGCCAGCAGCTTAGGACAGGGGGGAGGCCAAGAGACCCAGTACTTC.

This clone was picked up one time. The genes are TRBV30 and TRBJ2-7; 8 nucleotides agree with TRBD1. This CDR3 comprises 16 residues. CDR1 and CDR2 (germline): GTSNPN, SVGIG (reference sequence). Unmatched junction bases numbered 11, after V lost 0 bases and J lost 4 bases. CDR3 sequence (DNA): TGTGCCTGGAGTGTATACGGCCAGGGGGCTACGTACGAGCAGTACTTC. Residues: CAWSVYGQGATYEQYF.

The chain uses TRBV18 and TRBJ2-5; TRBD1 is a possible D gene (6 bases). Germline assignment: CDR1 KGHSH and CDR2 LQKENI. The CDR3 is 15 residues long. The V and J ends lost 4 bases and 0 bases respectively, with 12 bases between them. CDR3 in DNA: TGTGCCAGCTCACTCTACGGACAGAACCAAGAGACCCAGTACTTC. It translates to CASSLYGQNQETQYF. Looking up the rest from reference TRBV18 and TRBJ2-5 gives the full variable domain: NAGVMQNPRHLVRRRGQEARLRCSPMKGHSHVYWYRQLPEEGLKFMVYLQKENIIDESGMPKERFSAEFPKEGPSILRIQQVVRGDSAAYFCASSLYGQNQETQYFGPGTRLLVL.

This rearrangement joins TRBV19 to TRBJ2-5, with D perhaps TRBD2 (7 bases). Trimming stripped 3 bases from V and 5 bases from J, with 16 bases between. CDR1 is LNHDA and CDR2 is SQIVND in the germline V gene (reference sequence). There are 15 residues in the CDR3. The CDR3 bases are TGTGCCAGTAGTATGGGGGCCCGAGCGGGGGAGACCCAGTACTTC. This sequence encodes CASSMGARAGETQYF.

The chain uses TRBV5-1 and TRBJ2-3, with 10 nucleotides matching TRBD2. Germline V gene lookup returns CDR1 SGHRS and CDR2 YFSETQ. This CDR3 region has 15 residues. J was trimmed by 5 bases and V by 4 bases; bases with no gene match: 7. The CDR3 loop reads CASSKREGREDTQYF. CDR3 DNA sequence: TGCGCCAGCAGCAAGCGGGAGGGCAGGGAAGATACGCAGTATTTT.

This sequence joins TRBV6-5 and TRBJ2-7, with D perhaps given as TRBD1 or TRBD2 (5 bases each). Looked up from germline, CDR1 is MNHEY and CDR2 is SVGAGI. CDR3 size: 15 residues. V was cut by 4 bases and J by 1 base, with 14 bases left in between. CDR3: CASSSGTGGSYEQYF. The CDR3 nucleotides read TGTGCCAGCAGTTCCGGGACCGGAGGTTCCTACGAGCAGTACTTC.

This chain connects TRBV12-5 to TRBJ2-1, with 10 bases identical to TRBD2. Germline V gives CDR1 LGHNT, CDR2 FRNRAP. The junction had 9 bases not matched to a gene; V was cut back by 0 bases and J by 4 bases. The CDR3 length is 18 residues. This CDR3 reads CASGLVVTSGEDYNEQFF. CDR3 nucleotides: TGTGCTAGTGGTTTGGTAGTTACTAGCGGGGAGGATTACAATGAGCAGTTCTTC.

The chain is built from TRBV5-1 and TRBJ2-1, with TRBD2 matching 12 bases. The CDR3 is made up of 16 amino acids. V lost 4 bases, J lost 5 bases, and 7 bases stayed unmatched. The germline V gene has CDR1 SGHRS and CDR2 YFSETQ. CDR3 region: CASSKRTSGTHNEQFF. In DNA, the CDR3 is TGCGCCAGCAGCAAGCGGACTAGCGGGACCCACAATGAGCAGTTCTTC.

Here the CDR3 DNA reads TGTGCCAGCAGCAAACCCGGACTAGCGGGGAAGGATGAGCAGTTCTTC. It encodes CASSKPGLAGKDEQFF. The rearrangement joins TRBV7-9 to TRBJ2-1, with 12 bases matching TRBD2. CDR3 size: 16 residues. The V and J ends lost 5 bases and 8 bases, in that order; junction bases with no gene match: 10. CDR1 and CDR2 (germline): SEHNR, FQNEAQ (reference sequence). The whole variable domain, filled in from reference TRBV7-9 and TRBJ2-1, reads DTGVSQNPRHKITKRGQNVTFRCDPISEHNRLYWYRQTLGQGPEFLTYFQNEAQLEKSRLLSDRFSAERPKGSFSTLEIQRTEQGDSAMYLCASSKPGLAGKDEQFFGPGTRLTVL.

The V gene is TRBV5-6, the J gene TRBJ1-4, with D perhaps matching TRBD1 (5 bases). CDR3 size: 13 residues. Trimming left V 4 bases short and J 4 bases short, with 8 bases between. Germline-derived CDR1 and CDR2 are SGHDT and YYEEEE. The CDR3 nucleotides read TGTGCCAGCAGCCCGGGGGTTAATGAAAAACTGTTTTTT. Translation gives CASSPGVNEKLFF.

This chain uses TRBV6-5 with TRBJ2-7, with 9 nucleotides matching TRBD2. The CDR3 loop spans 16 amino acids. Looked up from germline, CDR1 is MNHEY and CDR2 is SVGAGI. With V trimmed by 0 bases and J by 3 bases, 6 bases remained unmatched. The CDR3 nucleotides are TGTGCCAGCAGTTACTCTGGGGCGGGAGGGCACTACGAGCAGTACTTC. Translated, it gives CASSYSGAGGHYEQYF.

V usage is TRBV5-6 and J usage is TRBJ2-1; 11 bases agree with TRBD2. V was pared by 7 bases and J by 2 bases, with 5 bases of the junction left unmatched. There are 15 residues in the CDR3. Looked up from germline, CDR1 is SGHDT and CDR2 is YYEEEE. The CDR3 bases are TGTGCCAGCCATGTACTAGCGGGGGCCTACAATGAGCAGTTCTTC. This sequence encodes CASHVLAGAYNEQFF.

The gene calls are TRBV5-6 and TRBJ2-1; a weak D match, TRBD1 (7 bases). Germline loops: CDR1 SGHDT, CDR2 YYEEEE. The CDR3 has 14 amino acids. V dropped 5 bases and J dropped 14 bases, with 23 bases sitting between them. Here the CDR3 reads CASRPRGETGMEFF. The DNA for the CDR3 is TGTGCCAGCAGACCCAGGGGGGAAACAGGGATGGAGTTCTTC.

CDR3 amino acids: CASTPAGGYGYTF. CDR3 bases: TGTGCCAGCACCCCGGCAGGGGGATATGGCTACACCTTC. The chain has TRBV7-2 and TRBJ1-2, with TRBD1 matching 7 bases. V gave up 7 bases and J gave up 5 bases; unmatched junction bases: 7. The CDR3 spans 13 residues. Per the germline V gene, CDR1 is SGHTA and CDR2 is FQGNSA.

DNA for the CDR3: TGTGCCAGCAGCAAAGTGGCACTAGCGGGGTGGTCTAGCACAGATACGCAGTATTTT. It translates to CASSKVALAGWSSTDTQYF. This chain links TRBV21-1 with TRBJ2-3; the listed D gene, TRBD2, was not tested against the DNA. TRBV21-1 represents a pseudogene. The CDR3 extends over 19 amino acids.

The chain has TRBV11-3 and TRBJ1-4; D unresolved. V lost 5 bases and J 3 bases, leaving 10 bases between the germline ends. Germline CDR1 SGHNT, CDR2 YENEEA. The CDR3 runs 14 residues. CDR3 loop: CASSPRAANEKLFF. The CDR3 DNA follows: TGTGCCAGCAGCCCGCGGGCTGCTAATGAAAAACTGTTTTTT.

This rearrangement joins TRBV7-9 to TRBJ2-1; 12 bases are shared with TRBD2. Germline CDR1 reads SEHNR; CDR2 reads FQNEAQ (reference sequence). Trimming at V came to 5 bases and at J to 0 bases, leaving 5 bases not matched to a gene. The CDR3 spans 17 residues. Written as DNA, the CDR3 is TGTGCCAGCAGCACGGGACTAGCGGGCTTCTCCTACAATGAGCAGTTCTTC. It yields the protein CASSTGLAGFSYNEQFF.

In nucleotides, the CDR3 is TGTGCCAGCAGTGGGGGCCCGGGGCCGAATCAGCCCCAGCATTTT. It specifies CASSGGPGPNQPQHF. This chain joins TRBV6-1 and TRBJ1-5; the D gene is possibly TRBD1 (5 bases). CDR1 and CDR2 from the germline V gene are MNHNS and SASEGT. V lost 4 bases and J lost 4, with 14 bases in between. The CDR3 totals 15 residues.

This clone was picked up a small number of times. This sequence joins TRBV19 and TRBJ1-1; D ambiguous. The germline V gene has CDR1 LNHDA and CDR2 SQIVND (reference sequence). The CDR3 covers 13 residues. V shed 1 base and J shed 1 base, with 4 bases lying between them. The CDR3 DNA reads TGTGCCAGTAGTATAGCAACGAACACTGAAGCTTTCTTT. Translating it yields CASSIATNTEAFF.